This T cell receptor beta chain was sequenced during a study of graft-versus-host responses after intestinal transplantation. Study overall: Anti-thymocyte globulin induction was given to all recipients, followed by tacrolimus and steroids for roughly 3 years. Findings and caveats of the study: The presence of high graft-versus-host to host-versus-graft clonal ratios in allografts characterized patients with graft-donor T cell macrochimerism.

Germline V CDR1 and CDR2: SGDLS, YYNGEE. V shed 0 bases and J shed 0 bases, with 3 bases lying between them. This CDR3 has 13 residues. Comments on this clone: What it binds is not known.

The protocol was immunoSEQ multiplex PCR, while the TCRdb copy is restricted to in-frame clones and leaves out a portion. The repertoire holds 95,000 to 110,000 clones, with approximately 94% as singletons. The receptor was derived from a human donor who received an intestinal transplant. The source material was unstimulated CD8+ T cells sorted from spleen or lymph node cells, sampled before intestinal transplant. The chain carries TRBV9 and TRBJ2-5; D call uncertain. The CDR3 bases are TGTGCCAGCAGCGTAGGGAACCAAGAGACCCAGTACTTC. Residues: CASSVGNQETQYF.